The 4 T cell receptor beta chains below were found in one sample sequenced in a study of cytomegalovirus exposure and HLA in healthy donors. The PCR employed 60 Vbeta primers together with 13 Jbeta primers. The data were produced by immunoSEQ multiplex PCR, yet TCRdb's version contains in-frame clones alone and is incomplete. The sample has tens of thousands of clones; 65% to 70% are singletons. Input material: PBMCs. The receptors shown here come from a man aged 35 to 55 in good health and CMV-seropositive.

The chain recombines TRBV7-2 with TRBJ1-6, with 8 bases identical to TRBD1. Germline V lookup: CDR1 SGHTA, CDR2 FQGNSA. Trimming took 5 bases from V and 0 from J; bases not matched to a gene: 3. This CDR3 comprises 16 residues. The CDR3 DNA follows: TGTGCCAGCAGCCGGACAGGGAGCTCCTATAATTCACCCCTCCACTTT. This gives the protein CASSRTGSSYNSPLHF.

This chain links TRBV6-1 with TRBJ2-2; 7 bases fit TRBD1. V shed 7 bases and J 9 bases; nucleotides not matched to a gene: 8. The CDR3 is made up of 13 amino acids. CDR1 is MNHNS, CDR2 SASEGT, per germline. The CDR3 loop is CASTADRPWELFF. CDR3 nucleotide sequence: TGTGCCAGCACTGCGGACAGGCCATGGGAGCTGTTTTTT.

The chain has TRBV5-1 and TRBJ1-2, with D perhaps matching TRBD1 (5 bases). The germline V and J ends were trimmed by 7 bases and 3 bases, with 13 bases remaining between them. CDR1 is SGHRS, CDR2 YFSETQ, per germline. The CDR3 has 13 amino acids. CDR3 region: CASGGAGDYGYTF. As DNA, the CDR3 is TGCGCCAGCGGGGGTGCGGGGGACTATGGCTACACCTTC. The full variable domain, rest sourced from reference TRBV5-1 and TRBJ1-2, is KAGVTQTPRYLIKTRGQQVTLSCSPISGHRSVSWYQQTPGQGLQFLFEYFSETQRNKGNFPGRFSGRQFSNSRSEMNVSTLELGDSALYLCASGGAGDYGYTFGSGTRLTVV.

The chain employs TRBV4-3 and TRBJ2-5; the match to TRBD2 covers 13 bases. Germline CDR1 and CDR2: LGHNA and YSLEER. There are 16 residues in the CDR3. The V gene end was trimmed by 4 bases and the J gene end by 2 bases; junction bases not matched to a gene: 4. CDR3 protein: CASSRGTSGEQETQYF. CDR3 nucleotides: TGCGCCAGCAGCCGGGGGACTAGCGGGGAACAAGAGACCCAGTACTTC.